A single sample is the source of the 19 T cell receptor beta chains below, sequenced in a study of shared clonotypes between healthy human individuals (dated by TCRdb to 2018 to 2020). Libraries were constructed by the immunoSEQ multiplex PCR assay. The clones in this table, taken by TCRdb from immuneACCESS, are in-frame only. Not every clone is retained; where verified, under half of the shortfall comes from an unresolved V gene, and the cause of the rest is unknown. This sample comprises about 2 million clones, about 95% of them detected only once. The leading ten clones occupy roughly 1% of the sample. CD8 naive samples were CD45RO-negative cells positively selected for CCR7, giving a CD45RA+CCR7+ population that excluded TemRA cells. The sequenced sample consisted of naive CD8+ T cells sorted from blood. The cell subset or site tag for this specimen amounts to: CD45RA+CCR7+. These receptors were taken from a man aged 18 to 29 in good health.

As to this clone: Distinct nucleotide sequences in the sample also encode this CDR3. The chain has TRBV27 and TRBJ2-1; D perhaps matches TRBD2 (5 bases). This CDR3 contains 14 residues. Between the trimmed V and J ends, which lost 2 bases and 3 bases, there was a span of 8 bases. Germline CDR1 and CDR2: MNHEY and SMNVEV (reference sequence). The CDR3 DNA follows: TGTGCCAGCAGTTTAACCGGGATCTACAATGAGCAGTTCTTC. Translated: CASSLTGIYNEQFF.

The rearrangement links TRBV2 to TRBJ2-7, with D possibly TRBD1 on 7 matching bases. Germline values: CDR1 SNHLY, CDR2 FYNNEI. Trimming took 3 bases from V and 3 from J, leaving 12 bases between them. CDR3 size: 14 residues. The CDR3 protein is CASSEEGAIYEQYF. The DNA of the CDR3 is TGTGCCAGCAGTGAGGAGGGGGCTATCTACGAGCAGTACTTC.

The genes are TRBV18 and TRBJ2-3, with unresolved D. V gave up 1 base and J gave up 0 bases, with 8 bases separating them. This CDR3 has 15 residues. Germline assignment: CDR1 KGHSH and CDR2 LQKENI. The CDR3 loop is CASSPRGSSTDTQYF. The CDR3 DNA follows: TGTGCCAGCTCACCACGGGGTTCGAGCACAGATACGCAGTATTTT.

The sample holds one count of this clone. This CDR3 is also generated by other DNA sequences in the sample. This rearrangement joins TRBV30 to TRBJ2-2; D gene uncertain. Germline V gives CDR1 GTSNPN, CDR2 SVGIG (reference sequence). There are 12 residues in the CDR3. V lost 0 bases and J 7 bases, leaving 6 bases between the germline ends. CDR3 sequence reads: CAWSVRVGELFF. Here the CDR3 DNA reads TGTGCCTGGAGTGTACGGGTCGGGGAGCTGTTTTTT.

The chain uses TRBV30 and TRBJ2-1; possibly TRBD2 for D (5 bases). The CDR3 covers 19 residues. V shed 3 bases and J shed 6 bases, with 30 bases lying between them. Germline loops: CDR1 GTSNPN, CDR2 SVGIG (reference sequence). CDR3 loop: CAWSRGFDIVLPRANEQFF. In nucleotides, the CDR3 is TGTGCCTGGAGCCGGGGATTTGACATAGTCCTCCCTAGGGCCAATGAGCAGTTCTTC.

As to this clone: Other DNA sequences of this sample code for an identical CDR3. The CDR3 region has the DNA TGTGCCAGCAGTTACTCTTCGGAGCAGTACTTC. Translation: CASSYSSEQYF. The J gene is TRBJ2-7, the V gene TRBV6-5; D not resolved. V was trimmed by 0 bases and J by 7 bases, leaving 4 bases between them. The CDR3 sequence is 11 residues long. Germline CDR1 reads MNHEY; CDR2 reads SVGAGI.

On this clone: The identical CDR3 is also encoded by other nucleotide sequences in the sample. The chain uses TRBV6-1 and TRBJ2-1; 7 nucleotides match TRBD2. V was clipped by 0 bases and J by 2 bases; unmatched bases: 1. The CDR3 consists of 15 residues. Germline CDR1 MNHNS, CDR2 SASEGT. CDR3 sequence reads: CASSEAGGAYNEQFF. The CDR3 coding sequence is TGTGCCAGCAGTGAAGCGGGAGGGGCCTACAATGAGCAGTTCTTC.

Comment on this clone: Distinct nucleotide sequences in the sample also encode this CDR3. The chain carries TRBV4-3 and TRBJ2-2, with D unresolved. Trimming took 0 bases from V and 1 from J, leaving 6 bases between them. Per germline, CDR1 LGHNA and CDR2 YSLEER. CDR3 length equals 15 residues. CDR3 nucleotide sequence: TGCGCCAGCAGCCAAGATCCCGGGAACACCGGGGAGCTGTTTTTT. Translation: CASSQDPGNTGELFF.

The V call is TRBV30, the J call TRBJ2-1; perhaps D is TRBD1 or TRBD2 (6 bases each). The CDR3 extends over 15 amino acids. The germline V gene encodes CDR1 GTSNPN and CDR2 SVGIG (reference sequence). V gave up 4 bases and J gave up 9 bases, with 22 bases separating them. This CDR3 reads CAWNRGEGAIGEQFF. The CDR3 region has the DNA TGTGCCTGGAATAGGGGGGAAGGGGCCATTGGTGAGCAGTTCTTC.

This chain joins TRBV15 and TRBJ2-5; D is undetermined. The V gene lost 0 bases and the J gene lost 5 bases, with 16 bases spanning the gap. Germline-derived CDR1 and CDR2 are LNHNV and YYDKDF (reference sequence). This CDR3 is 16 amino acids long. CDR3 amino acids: CATSREAGQWSETQYF. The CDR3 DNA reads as TGTGCCACCAGCAGAGAAGCAGGCCAGTGGTCCGAGACCCAGTACTTC.

The CDR3 region is CASSEGRGTRTTDTQYF. CDR3 nucleotide sequence: TGTGCCAGCAGTGAAGGTCGGGGGACAAGAACCACAGATACGCAGTATTTT. V and J are TRBV6-1 and TRBJ2-3, with D perhaps TRBD1 or TRBD2 (6 bases each). The V and J ends lost 1 base and 2 bases respectively, with 16 bases between them. The CDR3 has 17 residues. Germline V gene lookup returns CDR1 MNHNS and CDR2 SASEGT.

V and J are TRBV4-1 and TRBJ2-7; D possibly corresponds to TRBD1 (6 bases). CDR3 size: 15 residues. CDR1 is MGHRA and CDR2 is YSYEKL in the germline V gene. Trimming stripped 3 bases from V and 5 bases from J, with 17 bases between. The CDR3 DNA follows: TGCGCCAGCAGCCAGGAGACAGGCATCGGAAACGAGCAGTACTTC. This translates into CASSQETGIGNEQYF.

CDR3 amino acids: CASSFTRVGNTEAFF. The CDR3 DNA sequence: TGTGCCAGCAGTTTTACTAGGGTGGGGAACACTGAAGCTTTCTTT. V is TRBV28 and J is TRBJ1-1; D is uncertain. The CDR3 has 15 amino acids. Germline CDR1 MDHEN, CDR2 SYDVKM. V gave up 3 bases and J gave up 1 base, with 12 bases separating them.

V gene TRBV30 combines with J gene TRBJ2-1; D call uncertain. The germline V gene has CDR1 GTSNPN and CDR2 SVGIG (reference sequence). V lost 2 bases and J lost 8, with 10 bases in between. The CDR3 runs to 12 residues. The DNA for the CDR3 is TGTGCCTGGAGTATTACTGGGCATGAGCAGTTCTTC. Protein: CAWSITGHEQFF.

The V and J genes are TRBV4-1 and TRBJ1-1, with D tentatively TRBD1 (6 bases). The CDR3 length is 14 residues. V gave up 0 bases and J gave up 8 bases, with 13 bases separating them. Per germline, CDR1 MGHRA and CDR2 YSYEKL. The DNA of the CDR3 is TGCGCCAGCAGCCAAGACAGGGGTACGGGGGAAGCTTTCTTT. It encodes CASSQDRGTGEAFF.

CDR3 sequence reads: CASSLAVNSYEQYF. The CDR3, as DNA: TGTGCCAGCAGTTTAGCGGTAAACTCCTACGAGCAGTACTTC. The chain combines TRBV27 with TRBJ2-7; D unresolved. Trimming left V 2 bases short and J 0 bases short, with 8 bases between. Germline V gene data show CDR1 as MNHEY and CDR2 as SMNVEV (reference sequence). CDR3 size: 14 residues.

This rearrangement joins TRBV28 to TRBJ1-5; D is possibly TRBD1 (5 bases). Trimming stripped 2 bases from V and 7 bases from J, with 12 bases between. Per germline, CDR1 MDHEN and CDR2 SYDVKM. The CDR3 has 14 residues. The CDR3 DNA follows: TGTGCCAGCAGTTTAAGGGGCGCTTTACAGCCCCAGCATTTT. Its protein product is CASSLRGALQPQHF.

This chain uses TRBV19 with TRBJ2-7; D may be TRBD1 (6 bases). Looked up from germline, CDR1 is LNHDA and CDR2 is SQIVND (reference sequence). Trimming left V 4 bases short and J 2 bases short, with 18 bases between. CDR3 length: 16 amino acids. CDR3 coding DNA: TGTGCCAGTAGTACCCTTTTAGAGGGGGATACCTACGAGCAGTACTTC. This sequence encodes CASSTLLEGDTYEQYF. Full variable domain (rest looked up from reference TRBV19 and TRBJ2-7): DGGITQSPKYLFRKEGQNVTLSCEQNLNHDAMYWYRQDPGQGLRLIYYSQIVNDFQKGDIAEGYSVSREKKESFPLTVTSAQKNPTAFYLCASSTLLEGDTYEQYFGPGTRLTVT.

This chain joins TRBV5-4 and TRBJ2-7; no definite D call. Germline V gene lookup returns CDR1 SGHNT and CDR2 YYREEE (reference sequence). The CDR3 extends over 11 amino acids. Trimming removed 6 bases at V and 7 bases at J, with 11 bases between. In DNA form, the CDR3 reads TGTGCCAGCAATGGTATGGGTGAGCAGTACTTC. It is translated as CASNGMGEQYF.